The rows below give T cell receptor beta chains drawn from one sample of a study of CD8 T cells in Susac syndrome. MiXCR, run by TCRdb on the immunoSEQ multiplex PCR reads, gives a single entry per CDR3 protein. The table records about 120,000 distinct CDR3 sequences, around 94% of them present only once. The material sequenced was CD8+ T cells from PBMCs. The receptors derive from a human donor with Susac syndrome. CDR3s include the opening cysteine and the closing phenylalanine or tryptophan. Each record gives: J gene, clone size, V gene, D gene, CDR3 DNA, CDR3 protein. The D gene is left open where the match is weak. Clone sizes are given selectively: once, few, many, or a class where the clone is expanded.

J gene: TRBJ2-1
clone size: .
V gene: TRBV11-2
D gene: TRBD2
CDR3 DNA: TGTGCCAGCAGCCCTGGGACTAGCGGCACTATCGTGTCCTACAATGAGCAGTTCTTC
CDR3 protein: CASSPGTSGTIVSYNEQFF

J gene: TRBJ2-5
clone size: .
V gene: TRBV6-1
D gene: TRBD2
CDR3 DNA: TGTGCCAGCAGTCCTCTAGCGGGGGGGAACCAAGAGACCCAGTACTTC
CDR3 protein: CASSPLAGGNQETQYF

J gene: TRBJ2-3
clone size: .
V gene: TRBV30
D gene: TRBD2
CDR3 DNA: TGTGCCTGGAGTCGTAGCGGAGGGAGGGGCACAGATACGCAGTATTTT
CDR3 protein: CAWSRSGGRGTDTQYF

J gene: TRBJ1-1
clone size: .
V gene: TRBV7-9
D gene: .
CDR3 DNA: TGTGCCAGCAGCTTACTGATGACTGAAGCTTTCTTT
CDR3 protein: CASSLLMTEAFF

J gene: TRBJ2-7
clone size: .
V gene: TRBV12-3/TRBV12-4
D gene: TRBD1
CDR3 DNA: TGTGCCAGCAGGTTGACAGGGGAGGACGACGAGCAGTACTTC
CDR3 protein: CASRLTGEDDEQYF

J gene: TRBJ1-2
clone size: .
V gene: TRBV5-6
D gene: .
CDR3 DNA: TGTGCCAGCAGCTTGGCCGGAGGGACACAGGACGGCTACACCTTC
CDR3 protein: CASSLAGGTQDGYTF

J gene: TRBJ2-1
clone size: few
V gene: TRBV6-2/TRBV6-3
D gene: TRBD2
CDR3 DNA: TGTGCCAGCAGTTATCTAGCGGGTTACAATGAGCAGTTCTTC
CDR3 protein: CASSYLAGYNEQFF

J gene: TRBJ2-3
clone size: .
V gene: TRBV5-1
D gene: TRBD2
CDR3 DNA: TGCGCCAGCAGCCGGGGGGGATGGAGCACAGATACGCAGTATTTT
CDR3 protein: CASSRGGWSTDTQYF

J gene: TRBJ2-2
clone size: .
V gene: TRBV12-3/TRBV12-4
D gene: .
CDR3 DNA: TGTGCCAGCAGTCCCCCGGCACGAGACACGAACACCGGGGAGCTGTTTTTT
CDR3 protein: CASSPPARDTNTGELFF

J gene: TRBJ1-5
clone size: few
V gene: TRBV13
D gene: .
CDR3 DNA: TGTGCCAGCAGCCCCGGAGTAAATCAGCCCCAGCATTTT
CDR3 protein: CASSPGVNQPQHF

J gene: TRBJ2-2
clone size: .
V gene: TRBV10-3
D gene: .
CDR3 DNA: TGTGCCATCCGAAAGGGGCACACCGGGGAGCTGTTTTTT
CDR3 protein: CAIRKGHTGELFF

J gene: TRBJ2-3
clone size: .
V gene: TRBV4-3
D gene: .
CDR3 DNA: TGCGCCAGCAGCTCGGAGGGACAGCTACTCACAGATACGCAGTATTTT
CDR3 protein: CASSSEGQLLTDTQYF

J gene: TRBJ1-1
clone size: .
V gene: TRBV11-2
D gene: .
CDR3 DNA: TGTGCCAGCAGCTTACTTCTCTACAGGGCGGACACTGAAGCTTTCTTT
CDR3 protein: CASSLLLYRADTEAFF

J gene: TRBJ1-2
clone size: .
V gene: TRBV29-1
D gene: .
CDR3 DNA: TGCAGCGTTGAAGAGGGAGGGAATGGCTACACCTTC
CDR3 protein: CSVEEGGNGYTF

J gene: TRBJ1-4
clone size: .
V gene: TRBV20-1
D gene: TRBD1
CDR3 DNA: TGCAGTGCGGACAGGGTTGATGAAAAACTGTTTTTT
CDR3 protein: CSADRVDEKLFF

J gene: TRBJ2-2
clone size: .
V gene: TRBV15
D gene: .
CDR3 DNA: TGTGCCACCAGAGGGCCACGCCGCGCCGGGGAGCTGTTTTTT
CDR3 protein: CATRGPRRAGELFF

J gene: TRBJ1-1
clone size: .
V gene: TRBV30
D gene: .
CDR3 DNA: TGTGCCTCCCAAAGAGGCGGAGAAGCTTTCTTT
CDR3 protein: CASQRGGEAFF

J gene: TRBJ2-7
clone size: once
V gene: TRBV15
D gene: TRBD1
CDR3 DNA: TGTGCCACCAGCACGGACAGGGTCTCCGAGCAGTACTTC
CDR3 protein: CATSTDRVSEQYF

J gene: TRBJ2-2
clone size: .
V gene: TRBV20-1
D gene: TRBD2
CDR3 DNA: TGCAGTGCTAGACAGACGGGACTAGAAGCCGGGGAGCTGTTTTTT
CDR3 protein: CSARQTGLEAGELFF

J gene: TRBJ2-5
clone size: .
V gene: TRBV12-3/TRBV12-4
D gene: .
CDR3 DNA: TGTGCCAGCACCGGAACCAGAGAGAAAGAGACCCAGTACTTC
CDR3 protein: CASTGTREKETQYF

J gene: TRBJ2-3
clone size: .
V gene: TRBV6-4
D gene: TRBD2
CDR3 DNA: TGTGCCAGCAGTCCCCGACTAGCGGGGGGTTCAGATACGCAGTATTTT
CDR3 protein: CASSPRLAGGSDTQYF

J gene: TRBJ2-1
clone size: .
V gene: TRBV18
D gene: .
CDR3 DNA: TGTGCCAGCTCACCACGGGAGGTCTCCTACAATGAGCAGTTCTTC
CDR3 protein: CASSPREVSYNEQFF

J gene: TRBJ2-1
clone size: .
V gene: TRBV25-1
D gene: .
CDR3 DNA: TGTGCCAGCAGGCAGGGGAACAATGAGCAGTTCTTC
CDR3 protein: CASRQGNNEQFF

J gene: TRBJ2-3
clone size: .
V gene: TRBV7-3
D gene: TRBD2
CDR3 DNA: TGTGCCAGCAGCCCGGACGGGGCGGGGGGCACAGATACGCAGTATTTT
CDR3 protein: CASSPDGAGGTDTQYF

J gene: TRBJ2-5
clone size: .
V gene: TRBV19
D gene: .
CDR3 DNA: TGTGCCAGTAGTGGACAGTTATGGGAGACCCAGTACTTC
CDR3 protein: CASSGQLWETQYF

J gene: TRBJ2-5
clone size: .
V gene: TRBV4-1
D gene: TRBD1
CDR3 DNA: TGCGCCAGCAGCCAAGATCCAGGGGGCCTGTACCAAGAGACCCAGTACTTC
CDR3 protein: CASSQDPGGLYQETQYF